Following are 7 T cell receptor beta chains from one sample sequenced in a study of shared clonotypes between healthy human individuals. Clones were read by immunoSEQ multiplex PCR, and TCRdb kept only the in-frame ones, dropping some. The sample consists of 600,000 to 750,000 clones, approximately 75% of them appearing once. Sequenced material: memory CD4+ T cells sorted from blood. Subset in this sample: CD45RA-negative fraction. These receptors were collected from a woman in her thirties in good health.

The rearrangement uses TRBV7-9 and TRBJ2-5; 12 nucleotides agree with TRBD1. CDR3 length: 16 amino acids. V shed 5 bases and J 4 bases; nucleotides not matched to a gene: 8. The germline CDR1 and CDR2 sequences are SEHNR and FQNEAQ (reference sequence). CDR3 in amino acids: CASSAHSGQGAETQYF. DNA for the CDR3: TGTGCCAGCAGCGCGCATTCGGGACAGGGGGCAGAGACCCAGTACTTC. The full variable domain, in which reference TRBV7-9 and TRBJ2-5 provide the parts outside the CDR3, is DTGVSQNPRHKITKRGQNVTFRCDPISEHNRLYWYRQTLGQGPEFLTYFQNEAQLEKSRLLSDRFSAERPKGSFSTLEIQRTEQGDSAMYLCASSAHSGQGAETQYFGPGTRLLVL.

The chain couples TRBV6-6 to TRBJ1-4; no reliable D call. Trimming shortened V by 2 bases and J by 3 bases, and 1 base separated the two germline ends. The CDR3 covers 12 residues. Germline V gene lookup returns CDR1 MNHNY and CDR2 SVGAGI (reference sequence). CDR3 protein: CASSYPNEKLFF. CDR3 nucleotides: TGTGCCAGCAGTTACCCTAATGAAAAACTGTTTTTT.

This clone showed up just a few times. The chain is built from TRBV28 and TRBJ1-1; D ambiguous. This CDR3 contains 17 residues. V was trimmed by 4 bases and J by 0 bases, leaving 18 bases between them. Germline-derived CDR1 and CDR2 are MDHEN and SYDVKM. The CDR3 protein is CASSSIQASQMNTEAFF. The CDR3 DNA follows: TGTGCCAGCAGTTCGATTCAGGCGTCCCAGATGAACACTGAAGCTTTCTTT.

The table lists this clone with a few counts. The V call is TRBV7-3, the J call TRBJ2-7, with unresolved D. Germline assignment: CDR1 SGHTA and CDR2 FQGTGA. This CDR3 has 13 residues. The V end was cut by 3 bases, the J end by 6 bases, with 12 bases between. This chain's CDR3 is CASSFDSTTEQYF. CDR3 in DNA: TGTGCCAGCAGCTTCGATTCGACCACCGAGCAGTACTTC. Filled out from reference TRBV7-3 and TRBJ2-7, the complete variable domain reads GAGVSQTPSNKVTEKGKYVELRCDPISGHTALYWYRQSLGQGPEFLIYFQGTGAADDSGLPNDRFFAVRPEGSVSTLKIQRTERGDSAVYLCASSFDSTTEQYFGPGTRLTVT.

The V call is TRBV15, the J call TRBJ1-1; D remains unclear. CDR1 LNHNV and CDR2 YYDKDF come from the germline V gene (reference sequence). V gave up 0 bases and J gave up 1 base, with 9 bases separating them. CDR3 size: 15 residues. CDR3 nucleotides: TGTGCCACCAGCAGAGAAGGCACCCGGAACACTGAAGCTTTCTTT. It specifies CATSREGTRNTEAFF.

The chain employs TRBV5-1 and TRBJ1-1; possibly TRBD1 for D (6 bases). There are 15 residues in the CDR3. Looked up from germline, CDR1 is SGHRS and CDR2 is YFSETQ. Trimming removed 0 bases from V and 7 bases from J, with 16 bases in between. CDR3: CASSLDLVTGNEAFF. The CDR3 region has the DNA TGCGCCAGCAGCTTGGACCTCGTCACAGGGAATGAAGCTTTCTTT.

This chain uses TRBV7-9 with TRBJ2-1; 9 bases map to TRBD1. CDR1 and CDR2 from the germline V gene are SEHNR and FQNEAQ (reference sequence). V dropped 4 bases and J dropped 9; count of bases not matched to a gene: 7. The CDR3 has 14 amino acids. The CDR3 here is CASSWGQGPGEQFF. CDR3 coding DNA: TGTGCCAGCAGCTGGGGACAGGGTCCGGGTGAGCAGTTCTTC.